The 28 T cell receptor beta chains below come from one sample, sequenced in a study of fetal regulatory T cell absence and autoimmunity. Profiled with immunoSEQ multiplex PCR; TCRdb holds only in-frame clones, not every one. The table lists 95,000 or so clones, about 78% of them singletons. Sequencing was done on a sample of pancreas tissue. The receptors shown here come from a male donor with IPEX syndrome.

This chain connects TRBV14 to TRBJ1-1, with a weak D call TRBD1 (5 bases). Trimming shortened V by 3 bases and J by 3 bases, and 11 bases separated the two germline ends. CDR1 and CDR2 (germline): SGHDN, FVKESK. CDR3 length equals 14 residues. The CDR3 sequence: CASSQDLGDTEAFF. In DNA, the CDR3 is TGTGCCAGCAGCCAGGACTTGGGGGACACTGAAGCTTTCTTT.

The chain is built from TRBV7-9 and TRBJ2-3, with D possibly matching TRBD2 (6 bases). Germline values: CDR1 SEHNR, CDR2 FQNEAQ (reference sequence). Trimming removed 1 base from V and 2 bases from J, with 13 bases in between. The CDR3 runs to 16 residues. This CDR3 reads CASSLGLVRITDTQYF. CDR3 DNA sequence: TGTGCCAGCAGCTTAGGACTAGTTAGGATCACAGATACGCAGTATTTT.

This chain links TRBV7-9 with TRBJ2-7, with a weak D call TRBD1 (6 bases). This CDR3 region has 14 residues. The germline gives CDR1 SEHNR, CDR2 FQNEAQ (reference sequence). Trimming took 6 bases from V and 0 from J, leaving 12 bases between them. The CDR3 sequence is CASSSGATSYEQYF. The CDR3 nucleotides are TGTGCCAGCAGTTCAGGGGCTACCTCCTACGAGCAGTACTTC.

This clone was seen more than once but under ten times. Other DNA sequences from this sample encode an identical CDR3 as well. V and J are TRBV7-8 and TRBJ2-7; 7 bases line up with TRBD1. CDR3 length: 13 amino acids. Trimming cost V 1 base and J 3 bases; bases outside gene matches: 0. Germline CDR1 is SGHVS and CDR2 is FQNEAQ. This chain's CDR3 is CASSLDRGYEQYF. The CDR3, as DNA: TGTGCCAGCAGCTTAGACAGGGGCTACGAGCAGTACTTC.

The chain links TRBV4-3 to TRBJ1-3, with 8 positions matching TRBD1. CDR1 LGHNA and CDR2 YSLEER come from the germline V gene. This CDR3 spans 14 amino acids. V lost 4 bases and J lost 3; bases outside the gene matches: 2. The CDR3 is CASSPRGHGNTIYF. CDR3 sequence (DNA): TGCGCCAGCAGCCCCAGGGGGCATGGAAACACCATATATTTT.

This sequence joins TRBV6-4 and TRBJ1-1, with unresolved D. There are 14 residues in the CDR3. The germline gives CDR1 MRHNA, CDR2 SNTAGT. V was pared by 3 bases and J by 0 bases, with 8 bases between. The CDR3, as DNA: TGTGCCAGCAGTGAGAAAGGTATGAACACTGAAGCTTTCTTT. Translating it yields CASSEKGMNTEAFF.

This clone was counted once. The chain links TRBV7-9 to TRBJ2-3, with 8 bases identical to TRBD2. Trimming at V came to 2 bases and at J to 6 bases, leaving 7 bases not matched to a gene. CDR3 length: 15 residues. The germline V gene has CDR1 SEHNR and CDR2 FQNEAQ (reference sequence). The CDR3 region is CASSLTGGRSDTQYF. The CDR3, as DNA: TGTGCCAGCAGCTTAACGGGGGGGAGGTCGGATACGCAGTATTTT. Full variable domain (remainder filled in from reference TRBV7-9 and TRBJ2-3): DTGVSQNPRHKITKRGQNVTFRCDPISEHNRLYWYRQTLGQGPEFLTYFQNEAQLEKSRLLSDRFSAERPKGSFSTLEIQRTEQGDSAMYLCASSLTGGRSDTQYFGPGTRLTVL.

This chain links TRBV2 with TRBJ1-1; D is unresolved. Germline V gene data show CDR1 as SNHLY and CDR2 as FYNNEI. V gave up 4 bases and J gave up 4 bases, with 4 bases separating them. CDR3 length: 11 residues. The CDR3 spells CASSAVTEAFF. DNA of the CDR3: TGTGCCAGCAGTGCCGTCACTGAAGCTTTCTTT. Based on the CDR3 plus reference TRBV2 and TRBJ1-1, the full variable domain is EPEVTQTPSHQVTQMGQEVILRCVPISNHLYFYWYRQILGQKVEFLVSFYNNEISEKSEIFDDQFSVERPDGSNFTLKIRSTKLEDSAMYFCASSAVTEAFFGQGTRLTVV.

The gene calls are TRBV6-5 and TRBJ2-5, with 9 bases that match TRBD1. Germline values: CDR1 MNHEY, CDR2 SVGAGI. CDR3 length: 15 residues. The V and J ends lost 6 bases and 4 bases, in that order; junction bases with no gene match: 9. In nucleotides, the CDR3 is TGTGCCAGCAGAGTGACAGGGGGTGTAGGAGAGACCCAGTACTTC. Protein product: CASRVTGGVGETQYF.

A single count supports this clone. The CDR3 protein is CASSQLGLVLANEQFF. CDR3 in DNA: TGCGCCAGCAGCCAATTAGGCCTAGTACTGGCCAATGAGCAGTTCTTC. The chain uses TRBV4-1 and TRBJ2-1; D call uncertain. Germline V gene sequence: CDR1 MGHRA, CDR2 YSYEKL. Trimming shortened V by 2 bases and J by 6 bases, and 17 bases separated the two germline ends. This CDR3 has 16 amino acids.

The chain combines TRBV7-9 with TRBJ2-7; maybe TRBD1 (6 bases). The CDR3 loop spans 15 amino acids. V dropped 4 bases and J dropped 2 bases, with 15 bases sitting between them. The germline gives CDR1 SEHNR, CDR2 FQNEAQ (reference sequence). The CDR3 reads CASSSPDSEAYEQYF. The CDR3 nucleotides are TGTGCCAGCAGCTCCCCGGACAGTGAAGCCTACGAGCAGTACTTC.

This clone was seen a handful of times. The CDR3 loop is CASSPDNKNIQYF. CDR3 nucleotide sequence: TGTGCCAGCTCACCGGACAACAAAAACATTCAGTACTTC. The rearrangement uses TRBV18 and TRBJ2-4; D possibly corresponds to TRBD1 (5 bases). Germline-derived CDR1 and CDR2 are KGHSH and LQKENI. V gave up 3 bases and J gave up 3 bases, with 6 bases separating them. CDR3 size: 13 residues. Variable domain in full (rest from reference TRBV18 and TRBJ2-4): NAGVMQNPRHLVRRRGQEARLRCSPMKGHSHVYWYRQLPEEGLKFMVYLQKENIIDESGMPKERFSAEFPKEGPSILRIQQVVRGDSAAYFCASSPDNKNIQYFGAGTRLSVL.

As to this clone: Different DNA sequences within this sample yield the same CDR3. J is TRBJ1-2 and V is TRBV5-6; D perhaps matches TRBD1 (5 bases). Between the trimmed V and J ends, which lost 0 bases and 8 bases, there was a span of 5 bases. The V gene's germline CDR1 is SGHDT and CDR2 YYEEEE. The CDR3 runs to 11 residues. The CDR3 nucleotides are TGTGCCAGCAGCTTGGGGGGCGGCTACACCTTC. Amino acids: CASSLGGGYTF.

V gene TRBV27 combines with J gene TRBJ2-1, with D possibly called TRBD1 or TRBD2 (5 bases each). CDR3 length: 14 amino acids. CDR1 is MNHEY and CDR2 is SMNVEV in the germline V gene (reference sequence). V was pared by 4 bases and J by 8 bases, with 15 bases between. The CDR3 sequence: CASSYQPRGDEQFF. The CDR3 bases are TGTGCCAGCAGTTACCAGCCCCGAGGGGATGAGCAGTTCTTC.

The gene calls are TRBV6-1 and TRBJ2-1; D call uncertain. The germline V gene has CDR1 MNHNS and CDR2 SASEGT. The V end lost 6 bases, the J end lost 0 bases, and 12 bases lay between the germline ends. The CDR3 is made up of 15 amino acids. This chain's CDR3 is CASRPIGASYNEQFF. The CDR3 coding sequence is TGTGCCAGCAGACCAATAGGTGCCTCCTACAATGAGCAGTTCTTC.

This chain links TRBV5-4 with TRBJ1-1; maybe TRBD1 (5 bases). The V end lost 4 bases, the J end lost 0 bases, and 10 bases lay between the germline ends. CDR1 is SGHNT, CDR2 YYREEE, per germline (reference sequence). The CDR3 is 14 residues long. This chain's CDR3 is CASSGAGMNTEAFF. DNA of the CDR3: TGTGCCAGCAGCGGGGCGGGGATGAACACTGAAGCTTTCTTT. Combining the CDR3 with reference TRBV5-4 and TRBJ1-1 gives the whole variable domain ETGVTQSPTHLIKTRGQQVTLRCSSQSGHNTVSWYQQALGQGPQFIFQYYREEENGRGNFPPRFSGLQFPNYSSELNVNALELDDSALYLCASSGAGMNTEAFFGQGTRLTVV.

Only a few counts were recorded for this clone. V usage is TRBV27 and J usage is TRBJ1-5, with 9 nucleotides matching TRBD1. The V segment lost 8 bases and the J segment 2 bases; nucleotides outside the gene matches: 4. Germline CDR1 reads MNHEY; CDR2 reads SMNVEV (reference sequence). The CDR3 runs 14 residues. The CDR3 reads CASGRDRGNQPQHF. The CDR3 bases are TGTGCCAGCGGGAGGGACAGGGGCAATCAGCCCCAGCATTTT.

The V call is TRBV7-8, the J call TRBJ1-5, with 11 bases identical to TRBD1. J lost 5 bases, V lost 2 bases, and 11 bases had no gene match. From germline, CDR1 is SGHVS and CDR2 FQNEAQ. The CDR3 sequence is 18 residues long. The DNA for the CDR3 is TGTGCCAGCAGCTTACGGACAGGGGGCTGGCGTAGGGATCAGCCCCAGCATTTT. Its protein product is CASSLRTGGWRRDQPQHF.

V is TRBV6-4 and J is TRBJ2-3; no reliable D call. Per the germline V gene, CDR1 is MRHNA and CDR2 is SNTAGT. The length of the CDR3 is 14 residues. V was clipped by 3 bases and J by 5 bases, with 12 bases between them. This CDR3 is CASSEVGSQDTQYF. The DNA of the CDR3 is TGTGCCAGCAGTGAGGTAGGGTCTCAAGATACGCAGTATTTT.

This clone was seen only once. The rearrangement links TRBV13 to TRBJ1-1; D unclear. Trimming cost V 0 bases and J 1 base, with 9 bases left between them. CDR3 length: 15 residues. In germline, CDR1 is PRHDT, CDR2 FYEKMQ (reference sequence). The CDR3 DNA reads TGTGCCAGCAGCTTAGGTCGGAGGGCGAACACTGAAGCTTTCTTT. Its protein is CASSLGRRANTEAFF.

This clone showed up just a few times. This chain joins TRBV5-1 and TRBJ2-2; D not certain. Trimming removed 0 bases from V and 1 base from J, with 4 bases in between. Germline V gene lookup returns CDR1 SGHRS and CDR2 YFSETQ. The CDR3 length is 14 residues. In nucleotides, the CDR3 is TGCGCCAGCAGCTTGGCAGGGAACACCGGGGAGCTGTTTTTT. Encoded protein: CASSLAGNTGELFF.

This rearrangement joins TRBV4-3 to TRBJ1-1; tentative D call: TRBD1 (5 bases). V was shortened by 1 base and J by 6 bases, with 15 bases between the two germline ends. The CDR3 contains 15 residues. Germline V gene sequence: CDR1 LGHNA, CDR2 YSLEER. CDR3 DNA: TGCGCCAGCAGCCAAGGTTGGAGGCAGGGTCCTGAAGCTTTCTTT. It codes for CASSQGWRQGPEAFF.

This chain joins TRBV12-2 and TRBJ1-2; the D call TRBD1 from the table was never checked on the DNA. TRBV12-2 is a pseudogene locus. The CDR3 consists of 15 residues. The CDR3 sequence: CASRRKLDRPYGYTF. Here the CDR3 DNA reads TGTGCAAGTCGCCGAAAACTTGACAGGCCTTATGGCTACACCTTC.

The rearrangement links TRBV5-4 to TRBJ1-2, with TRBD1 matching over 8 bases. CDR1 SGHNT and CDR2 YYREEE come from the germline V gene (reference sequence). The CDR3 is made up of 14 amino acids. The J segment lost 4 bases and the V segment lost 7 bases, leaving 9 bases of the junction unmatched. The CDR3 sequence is CASSTDRGGYGYTF. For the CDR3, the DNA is TGTGCCAGCTCGACTGACAGGGGTGGCTATGGCTACACCTTC.

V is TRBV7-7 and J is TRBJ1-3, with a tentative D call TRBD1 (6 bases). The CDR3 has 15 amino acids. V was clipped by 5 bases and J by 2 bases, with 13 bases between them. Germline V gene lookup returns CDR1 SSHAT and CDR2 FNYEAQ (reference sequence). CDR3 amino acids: CASSPQGSTGNTIYF. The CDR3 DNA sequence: TGTGCCAGCAGCCCTCAGGGGAGCACTGGAAACACCATATATTTT.

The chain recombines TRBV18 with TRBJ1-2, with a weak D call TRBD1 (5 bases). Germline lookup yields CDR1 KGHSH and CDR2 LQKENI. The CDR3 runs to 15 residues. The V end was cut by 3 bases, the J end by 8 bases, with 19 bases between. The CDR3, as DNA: TGTGCCAGCTCACCTGACAGCCCCCGTTCAAGGGGCTACACCTTC. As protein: CASSPDSPRSRGYTF. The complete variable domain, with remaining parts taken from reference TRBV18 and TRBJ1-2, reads NAGVMQNPRHLVRRRGQEARLRCSPMKGHSHVYWYRQLPEEGLKFMVYLQKENIIDESGMPKERFSAEFPKEGPSILRIQQVVRGDSAAYFCASSPDSPRSRGYTFGSGTRLTVV.

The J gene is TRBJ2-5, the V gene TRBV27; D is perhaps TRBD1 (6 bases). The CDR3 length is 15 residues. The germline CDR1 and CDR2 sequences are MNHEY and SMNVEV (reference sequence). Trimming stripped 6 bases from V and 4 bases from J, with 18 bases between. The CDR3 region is CASSPGHGSGETQYF. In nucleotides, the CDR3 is TGTGCCAGCAGCCCGGGACACGGCTCGGGAGAGACCCAGTACTTC.

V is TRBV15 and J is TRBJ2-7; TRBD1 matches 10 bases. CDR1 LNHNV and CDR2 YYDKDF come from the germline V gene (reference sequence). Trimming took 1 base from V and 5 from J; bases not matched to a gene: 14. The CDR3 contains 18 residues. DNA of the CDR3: TGTGCCACCAGCAGAGGGCCCCTGCCCGGGACAGGGGAGAACGAGCAGTACTTC. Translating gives CATSRGPLPGTGENEQYF.